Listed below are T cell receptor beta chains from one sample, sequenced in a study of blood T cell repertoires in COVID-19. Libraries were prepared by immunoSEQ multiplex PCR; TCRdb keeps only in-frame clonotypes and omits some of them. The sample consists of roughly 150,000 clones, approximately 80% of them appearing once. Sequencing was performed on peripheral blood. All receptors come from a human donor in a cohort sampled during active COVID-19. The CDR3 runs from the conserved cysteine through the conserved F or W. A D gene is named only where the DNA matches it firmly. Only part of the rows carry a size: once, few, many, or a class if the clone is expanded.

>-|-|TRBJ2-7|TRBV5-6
CASSMEAYEQYF
TGTGCCAGCAGTATGGAGGCCTACGAGCAGTACTTC
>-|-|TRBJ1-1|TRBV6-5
CASRRRDTEAFF
TGTGCCAGCCGCAGGCGGGACACTGAAGCTTTCTTT
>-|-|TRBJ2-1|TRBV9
CASSAGPADEQFF
TGTGCCAGCAGCGCTGGGCCAGCCGATGAGCAGTTCTTC
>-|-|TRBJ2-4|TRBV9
CASSVEGREFDIQYF
TGTGCCAGCAGCGTAGAGGGCCGGGAGTTTGACATTCAGTACTTC
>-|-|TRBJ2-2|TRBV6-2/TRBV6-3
CASSSGQIGRTPGELFF
TGTGCCAGCAGCTCCGGACAGATCGGGAGGACACCCGGGGAGCTGTTTTTT
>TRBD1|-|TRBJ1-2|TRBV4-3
CASSHLDREFNYGYTF
TGCGCCAGCAGCCACTTAGACAGGGAATTTAACTATGGCTACACCTTC
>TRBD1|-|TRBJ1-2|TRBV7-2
CASSLGQKYGYTF
TGTGCCAGCAGCTTGGGACAGAAATATGGCTACACCTTC
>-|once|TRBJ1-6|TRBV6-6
CASSYGTTSPLHF
TGTGCCAGCAGTTACGGGACTACTTCACCCCTCCACTTT
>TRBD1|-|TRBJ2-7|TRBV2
CASSETTGGAGYEQYF
TGTGCCAGCAGTGAGACTACAGGGGGCGCGGGTTACGAGCAGTACTTC
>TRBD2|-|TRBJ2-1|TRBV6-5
CAIKGLAGGDEQFF
TGTGCCATAAAAGGACTAGCGGGCGGTGATGAGCAGTTCTTC